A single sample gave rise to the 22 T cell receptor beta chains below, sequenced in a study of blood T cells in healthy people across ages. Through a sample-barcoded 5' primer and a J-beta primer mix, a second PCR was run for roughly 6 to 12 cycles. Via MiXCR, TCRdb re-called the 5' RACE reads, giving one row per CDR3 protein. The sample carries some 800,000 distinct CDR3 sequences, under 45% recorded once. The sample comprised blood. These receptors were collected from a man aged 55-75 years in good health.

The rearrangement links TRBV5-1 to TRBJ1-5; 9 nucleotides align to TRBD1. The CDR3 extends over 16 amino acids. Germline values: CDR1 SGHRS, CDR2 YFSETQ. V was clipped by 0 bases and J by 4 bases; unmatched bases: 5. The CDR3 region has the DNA TGCGCCAGCAGCTTGGGGACCGGGACAGGGAATCAGCCCCAGCATTTT. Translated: CASSLGTGTGNQPQHF.

This chain's CDR3 is CASSPPSFEQYF. The DNA for the CDR3 is TGTGCCAGCAGTCCACCGAGCTTCGAGCAGTACTTC. V is TRBV12-3 or TRBV12-4 and J is TRBJ2-7; D gene ambiguous. Trimming shortened V by 5 bases and J by 6 bases, and 11 bases separated the two germline ends. The CDR3 totals 12 residues.

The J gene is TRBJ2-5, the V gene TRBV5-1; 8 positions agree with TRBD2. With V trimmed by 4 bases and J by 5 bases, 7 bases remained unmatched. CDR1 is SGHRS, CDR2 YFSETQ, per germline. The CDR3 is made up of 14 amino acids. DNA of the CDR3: TGCGCCAGCAGCGGAAGCGGGGGCCTGGAGACCCAGTACTTC. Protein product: CASSGSGGLETQYF.

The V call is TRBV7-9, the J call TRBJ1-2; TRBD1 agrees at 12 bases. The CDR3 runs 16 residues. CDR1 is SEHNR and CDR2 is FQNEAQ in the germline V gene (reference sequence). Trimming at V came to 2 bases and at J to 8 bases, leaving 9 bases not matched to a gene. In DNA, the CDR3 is TGTGCCAGCAGCTTACTTCCGGGACAGGGGGCGATCGGCTACACCTTC. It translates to CASSLLPGQGAIGYTF.

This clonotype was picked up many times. The CDR3 spells CAIKTDQPSYEQYF. In DNA, the CDR3 is TGTGCCATTAAGACAGACCAACCCTCCTACGAGCAGTACTTC. The chain is built from TRBV10-3 and TRBJ2-7; the D gene is possibly TRBD1 (5 bases). The germline V gene has CDR1 ENHRY and CDR2 SYGVKD. The CDR3 runs to 14 residues. The V end lost 9 bases, the J end lost 0 bases, and 15 bases lay between the germline ends.

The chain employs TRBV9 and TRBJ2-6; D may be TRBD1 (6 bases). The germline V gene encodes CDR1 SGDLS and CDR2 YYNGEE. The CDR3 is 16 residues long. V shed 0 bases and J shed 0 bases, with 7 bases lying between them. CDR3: CASSVVQGSGANVLTF. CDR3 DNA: TGTGCCAGCAGCGTAGTACAGGGCTCTGGGGCCAACGTCCTGACTTTC.

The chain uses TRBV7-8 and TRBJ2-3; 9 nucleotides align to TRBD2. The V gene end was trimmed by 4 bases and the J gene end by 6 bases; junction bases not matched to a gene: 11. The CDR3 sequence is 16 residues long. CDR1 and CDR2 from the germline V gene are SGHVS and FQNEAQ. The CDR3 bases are TGTGCCAGCAGCTCCCCACTAGCGGGCCCTCGGGATACGCAGTATTTT. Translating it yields CASSSPLAGPRDTQYF. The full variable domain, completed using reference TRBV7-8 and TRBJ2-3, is GAGVSQSPRYKVAKRGQDVALRCDPISGHVSLFWYQQALGQGPEFLTYFQNEAQLDKSGLPSDRFFAERPEGSVSTLKIQRTQQEDSAVYLCASSSPLAGPRDTQYFGPGTRLTVL.

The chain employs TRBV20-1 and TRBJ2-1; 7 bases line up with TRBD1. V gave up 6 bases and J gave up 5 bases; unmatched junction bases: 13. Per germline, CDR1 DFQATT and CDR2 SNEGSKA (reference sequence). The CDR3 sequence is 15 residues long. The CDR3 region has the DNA TGCAGTGCCCGAAAGGGACAGTCGATCAACAATGAGCAGTTCTTC. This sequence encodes CSARKGQSINNEQFF.

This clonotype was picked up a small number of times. This CDR3 reads CSARDGGGDTGELFF. DNA of the CDR3: TGCAGTGCTAGAGATGGCGGGGGGGACACCGGGGAGCTGTTTTTT. The V and J genes are TRBV20-1 and TRBJ2-2, with 9 bases identical to TRBD2. Germline CDR1 DFQATT, CDR2 SNEGSKA (reference sequence). Trimming removed 0 bases from V and 3 bases from J; junction bases left unmatched: 2. The CDR3 is made up of 15 amino acids.

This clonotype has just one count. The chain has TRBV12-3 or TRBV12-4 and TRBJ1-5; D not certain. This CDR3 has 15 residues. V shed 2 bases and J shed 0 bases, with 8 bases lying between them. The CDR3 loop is CASSLSQISNQPQHF. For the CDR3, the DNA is TGTGCCAGCAGTTTATCCCAAATTAGCAATCAGCCCCAGCATTTT.

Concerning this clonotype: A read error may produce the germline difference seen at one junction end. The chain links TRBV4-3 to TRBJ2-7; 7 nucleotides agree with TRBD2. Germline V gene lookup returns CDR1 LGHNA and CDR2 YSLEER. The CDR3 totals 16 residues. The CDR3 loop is CASSQQSSGAPYEQYF. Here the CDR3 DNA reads TGCGCCAGCAGCCAACAATCTAGCGGAGCCCCCTACGAGCAGTATTTC.

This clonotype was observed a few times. CDR3 DNA: TGTGCCAGCAACCGGGGCGCCGGCTACGAGCAGTACTTC. It specifies CASNRGAGYEQYF. The chain employs TRBV28 and TRBJ2-7; D might be TRBD1 or TRBD2, each matching 5 bases. V lost 7 bases and J 3 bases, leaving 13 bases between the germline ends. The CDR3 loop spans 13 amino acids. The germline V gene has CDR1 MDHEN and CDR2 SYDVKM. Variable domain in full (rest from reference TRBV28 and TRBJ2-7): DVKVTQSSRYLVKRTGEKVFLECVQDMDHENMFWYRQDPGLGLRLIYFSYDVKMKEKGDIPEGYSVSREKKERFSLILESASTNQTSMYLCASNRGAGYEQYFGPGTRLTVT.

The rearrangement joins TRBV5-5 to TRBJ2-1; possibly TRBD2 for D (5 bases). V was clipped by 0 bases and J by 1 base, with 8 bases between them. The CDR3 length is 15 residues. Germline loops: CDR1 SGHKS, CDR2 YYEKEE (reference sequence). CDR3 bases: TGTGCCAGCAGCTTGGCGGAGGTGTCCTACAATGAGCAGTTCTTC. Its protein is CASSLAEVSYNEQFF. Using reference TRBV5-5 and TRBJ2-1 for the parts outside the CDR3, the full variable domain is DAGVTQSPTHLIKTRGQQVTLRCSPISGHKSVSWYQQVLGQGPQFIFQYYEKEERGRGNFPDRFSARQFPNYSSELNVNALLLGDSALYLCASSLAEVSYNEQFFGPGTRLTVL.

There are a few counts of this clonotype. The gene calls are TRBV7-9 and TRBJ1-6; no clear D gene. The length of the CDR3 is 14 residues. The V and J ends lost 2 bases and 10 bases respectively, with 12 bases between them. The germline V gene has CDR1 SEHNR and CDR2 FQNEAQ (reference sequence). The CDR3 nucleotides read TGTGCCAGCAGCTTAAGAGTCGGGGTATCACCCCTCCACTTT. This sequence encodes CASSLRVGVSPLHF.

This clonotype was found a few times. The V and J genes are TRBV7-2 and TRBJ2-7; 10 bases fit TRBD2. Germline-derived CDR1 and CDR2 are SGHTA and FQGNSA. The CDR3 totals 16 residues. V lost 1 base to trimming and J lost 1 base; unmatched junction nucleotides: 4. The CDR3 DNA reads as TGTGCCAGCAGCTTAGGAGCTAGCGGGGGATCCTACGAGCAGTACTTC. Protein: CASSLGASGGSYEQYF.

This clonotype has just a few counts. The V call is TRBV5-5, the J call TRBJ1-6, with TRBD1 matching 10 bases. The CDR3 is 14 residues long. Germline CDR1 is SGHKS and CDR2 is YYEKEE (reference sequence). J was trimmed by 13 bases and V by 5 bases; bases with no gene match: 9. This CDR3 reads CASSSDRGLGPLHF. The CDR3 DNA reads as TGTGCCAGCAGTTCAGACAGGGGGCTGGGTCCCCTCCACTTT.

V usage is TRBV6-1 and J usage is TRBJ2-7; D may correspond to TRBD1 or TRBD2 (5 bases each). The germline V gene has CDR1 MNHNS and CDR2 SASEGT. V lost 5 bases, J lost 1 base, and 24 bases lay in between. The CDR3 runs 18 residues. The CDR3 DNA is TGTGCCAGCAGTACCTACCTTAACCGGGAACAGGAGTCCTACGAGCAGTACTTC. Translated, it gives CASSTYLNREQESYEQYF.

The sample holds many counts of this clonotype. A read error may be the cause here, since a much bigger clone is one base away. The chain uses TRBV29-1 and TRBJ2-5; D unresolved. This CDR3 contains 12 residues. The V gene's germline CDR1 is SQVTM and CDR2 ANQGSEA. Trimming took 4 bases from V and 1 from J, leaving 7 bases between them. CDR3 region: CSVVRFQETQYF. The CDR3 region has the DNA TGCAGCGTTGTTCGGTTCCAAGAGACCCAGTACTTC.

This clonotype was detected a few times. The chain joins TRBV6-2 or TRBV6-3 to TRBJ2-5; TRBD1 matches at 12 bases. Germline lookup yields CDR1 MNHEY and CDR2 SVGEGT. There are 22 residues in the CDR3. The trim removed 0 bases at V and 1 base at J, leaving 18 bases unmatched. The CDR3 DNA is TGTGCCAGCAGTTACTCAATCCTGGGACAGGGGGCGCGGACAGCCATCCAAGAGACCCAGTACTTC. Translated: CASSYSILGQGARTAIQETQYF.

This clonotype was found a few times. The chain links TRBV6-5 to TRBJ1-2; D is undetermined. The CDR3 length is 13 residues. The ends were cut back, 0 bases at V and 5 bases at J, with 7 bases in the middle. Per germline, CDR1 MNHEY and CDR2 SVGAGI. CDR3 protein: CASSYSPGYGYTF. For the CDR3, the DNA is TGTGCCAGCAGTTACTCGCCGGGATATGGCTACACCTTC.

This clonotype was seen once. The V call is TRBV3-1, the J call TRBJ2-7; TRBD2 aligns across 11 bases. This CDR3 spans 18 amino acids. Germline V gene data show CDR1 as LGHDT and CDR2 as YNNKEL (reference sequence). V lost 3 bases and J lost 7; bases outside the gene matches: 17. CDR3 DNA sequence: TGTGCCAGCAGCCACCGATCCCCGCTAGCGGGGGGTCCCAATGAGCAGTACTTC. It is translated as CASSHRSPLAGGPNEQYF.

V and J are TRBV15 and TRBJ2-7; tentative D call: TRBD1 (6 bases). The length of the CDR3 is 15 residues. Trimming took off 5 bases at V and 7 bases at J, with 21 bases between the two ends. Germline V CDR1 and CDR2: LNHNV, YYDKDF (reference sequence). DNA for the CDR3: TGTGCCACCAGCCGAGGGGTGGGGGCAATTGGGGAGCAGTACTTC. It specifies CATSRGVGAIGEQYF.